Listed below are T cell receptor beta chains from one sample, sequenced in a study of T cells expressing NK-cell markers. TCRdb reprocessed the 5' RACE reads, keeping one entry per CDR3 protein, no DNA. In all, the sample yields over 200,000 distinct CDR3 sequences. The sequenced sample was blood T cells: a sorted CD56 or NKG2C T cell subset, CD4+ or CD8+ T cells, or bulk PBMC T cells (not recorded which). Receptors originate from a man aged 18 to 29 in good health. Each CDR3 is given with its conserved first and last residue. Fields, in order: V gene, J gene, CDR3 protein.

v_gene: TRBV7-9; j_gene: TRBJ1-5; CDR3aa: CASSLSGVGNQPQHF
v_gene: TRBV3-1; j_gene: TRBJ1-5; CDR3aa: CASSPGTVNQPQHF
v_gene: TRBV6-2/TRBV6-3; j_gene: TRBJ2-1; CDR3aa: CASSYTSGIRPGDEQFF
v_gene: TRBV7-3; j_gene: TRBJ2-2; CDR3aa: CASSPSVSTGELFF
v_gene: TRBV29-1; j_gene: TRBJ1-1; CDR3aa: CSERGFGTEAFF
v_gene: TRBV20-1; j_gene: TRBJ2-5; CDR3aa: CSARRAAKETQYF
v_gene: TRBV5-1; j_gene: TRBJ2-3; CDR3aa: CASSLQGGTDTQYF
v_gene: TRBV12-5; j_gene: TRBJ2-1; CDR3aa: CASGGINEQFF
v_gene: TRBV5-5; j_gene: TRBJ2-7; CDR3aa: CASSRADYEQYF
v_gene: TRBV4-3; j_gene: TRBJ2-1; CDR3aa: CASSQVPSGSSNEQFF
v_gene: TRBV20-1; j_gene: TRBJ2-2; CDR3aa: CSASYGGSPAGELFF
v_gene: TRBV5-1; j_gene: TRBJ1-1; CDR3aa: CASSSGTAKTEAFF
v_gene: TRBV12-3/TRBV12-4; j_gene: TRBJ1-6; CDR3aa: CASSPHHGGWASSPLHF
v_gene: TRBV29-1; j_gene: TRBJ2-1; CDR3aa: CSVQVRVRDEQFF
v_gene: TRBV20-1; j_gene: TRBJ2-7; CDR3aa: CSARLGNSNSYEQYF
v_gene: TRBV14; j_gene: TRBJ1-2; CDR3aa: CASSQTRWQVGGYTF
v_gene: TRBV24-1; j_gene: TRBJ2-5; CDR3aa: CATSDLGLAGDHETQYF
v_gene: TRBV18; j_gene: TRBJ2-7; CDR3aa: CASSADRRSYEQYF
v_gene: TRBV5-1; j_gene: TRBJ2-1; CDR3aa: CASSLDLALYNEQFF
v_gene: TRBV18; j_gene: TRBJ2-1; CDR3aa: CASSPPGLAGGLSYNEQFF
v_gene: TRBV12-3/TRBV12-4; j_gene: TRBJ1-4; CDR3aa: CASSLEGRPNEKLFF
v_gene: TRBV28; j_gene: TRBJ2-5; CDR3aa: CATRRYGETQYF
v_gene: TRBV20-1; j_gene: TRBJ2-7; CDR3aa: CSARQVGREQYF
v_gene: TRBV4-3; j_gene: TRBJ2-1; CDR3aa: CASSQDSLAGPYNEQFF